The next 17 T cell receptor beta chains were all read from a single sample in a study of cytomegalovirus exposure and HLA in healthy donors. PCR employed 60 Vbeta and 13 Jbeta primers. The table came from immunoSEQ multiplex PCR; TCRdb's copy has only in-frame clones and leaves some out. The repertoire includes over 150,000 clones, 65% to 85% of them detected once, and about 1.3% sits in the top ten. The material sequenced was PBMCs. The receptors were gathered from a man aged 60-69 years in good health and CMV-seronegative.

The chain has TRBV5-1 and TRBJ2-5; D is unresolved. The closer fit of TRBJ2-7 to the DNA end suggests the J call may be wrong. Germline CDR1 is SGHRS and CDR2 is YFSETQ. This CDR3 spans 12 amino acids. Here the CDR3 DNA reads TGCGCCAGCAGCTCATCAGGCTACGAGCAGTACTTC. Its protein product is CASSSSGYEQYF.

This clone was counted only a few times. This chain connects TRBV21-1 to TRBJ2-7; TRBD1 was called by the table and not checked on the DNA. TRBV21-1 is a listed pseudogene. This CDR3 contains 16 residues. The CDR3 DNA sequence: TGTGCCAGCAGCAAGGTGGGGCAGAAGATCGGTTACGAGCAGTACTTC. It is translated as CASSKVGQKIGYEQYF.

Regarding this clone: A read error may produce the germline difference seen at one junction end. This sequence joins TRBV5-1 and TRBJ1-6; TRBD1 aligns across 11 bases. Germline lookup yields CDR1 SGHRS and CDR2 YFSETQ. The CDR3 extends over 16 amino acids. The CDR3 coding sequence is TGCGCCAGCAGCTTGGGGACAGGGGGCCATAATTCAGCCCTCCACTTT. Protein product: CASSLGTGGHNSALHF.

The J gene is TRBJ1-1, the V gene TRBV29-1; tentative D call: TRBD1 (6 bases). The CDR3 is made up of 14 amino acids. The V and J ends lost 1 base and 1 base respectively, with 10 bases between them. Germline V CDR1 and CDR2: SQVTM, ANQGSEA. The DNA for the CDR3 is TGCAGCGTTGAAGCCGGGACACAGAACACTGAAGCTTTCTTT. Its translation is CSVEAGTQNTEAFF.

This chain joins TRBV5-1 and TRBJ2-5; 7 bases are a match to TRBD1. The germline V gene encodes CDR1 SGHRS and CDR2 YFSETQ. CDR3 length: 15 residues. Germline trimming cut 1 base from V and 1 base from J; bases unmatched to any gene: 4. The DNA for the CDR3 is TGCGCCAGCAGCTTGTACAGGGGTCTCCAAGAGACCCAGTACTTC. It translates to CASSLYRGLQETQYF.

CDR3 DNA sequence: TGTGCCAGTAGGGACCGGGACAGGGGCTACGAGCAGTACTTC. Translated, it gives CASRDRDRGYEQYF. The chain has TRBV19 and TRBJ2-7; 10 bases match TRBD1. The CDR3 runs 14 residues. Germline CDR1 is LNHDA and CDR2 is SQIVND (reference sequence). V was clipped by 6 bases and J by 3 bases; unmatched bases: 5.

The chain is built from TRBV11-2 and TRBJ2-5; 7 nucleotides match TRBD2. J was trimmed by 4 bases and V by 2 bases; bases with no gene match: 13. CDR3 size: 17 residues. In germline, CDR1 is SGHAT, CDR2 FQNNGV. DNA for the CDR3: TGTGCCAGCAGCTTAAGGGGAGGGGAGGGCCCCCGAGAGACCCAGTACTTC. Translated, it gives CASSLRGGEGPRETQYF.

The chain combines TRBV9 with TRBJ1-3; 8 positions agree with TRBD1. Germline V CDR1 and CDR2: SGDLS, YYNGEE. This CDR3 spans 15 amino acids. J gave up 2 bases and V 4 bases, and 5 bases lay outside the gene matches. CDR3 loop: CASSYTTGAGNTIYF. Written as DNA, the CDR3 is TGTGCCAGCAGCTATACGACAGGGGCTGGAAACACCATATATTTT.

V is TRBV6-5 and J is TRBJ2-7, with TRBD2 as a possible D gene (6 bases). V was cut by 6 bases and J by 3 bases, with 12 bases left in between. Germline CDR1 and CDR2: MNHEY and SVGAGI. The CDR3 is made up of 13 amino acids. The CDR3 reads CASSPPGLYEQYF. The CDR3 region has the DNA TGTGCCAGCAGCCCCCCGGGACTCTACGAGCAGTACTTC.

The chain has TRBV2 and TRBJ2-1; D is perhaps TRBD2 (6 bases). The CDR3 consists of 18 residues. The germline gives CDR1 SNHLY, CDR2 FYNNEI. V lost 2 bases and J lost 2, with 19 bases in between. The CDR3 protein is CASSEMAGWRGTYNEQFF. The DNA for the CDR3 is TGTGCCAGCAGTGAAATGGCGGGGTGGCGGGGAACCTACAATGAGCAGTTCTTC.

The chain employs TRBV30 and TRBJ1-1; maybe TRBD1 (5 bases). Germline V lookup: CDR1 GTSNPN, CDR2 SVGIG (reference sequence). The length of the CDR3 is 12 residues. Between the trimmed V and J ends, which lost 1 base and 6 bases, there was a span of 9 bases. CDR3 coding DNA: TGTGCCTGGAGTGGGGGAGGGGCTGAAGCTTTCTTT. Protein sequence: CAWSGGGAEAFF.

A remark on this clone: One end of the junction fails to match germline, which may point to a read error. The V and J genes are TRBV7-9 and TRBJ1-1; a possible D gene is TRBD1 (5 bases). The germline CDR1 and CDR2 sequences are SEHNR and FQNEAQ (reference sequence). This CDR3 is built from 12 residues. This CDR3 is CANSRGTTEAFF. The CDR3 DNA follows: TGTGCCAACAGCCGGGGGACCACTGAAGCTTTCTTT.

J is TRBJ2-2 and V is TRBV12-2; TRBD2 is the table's D call, not checked against the DNA. TRBV12-2 is a known pseudogene. The CDR3 totals 19 residues. The CDR3, as DNA: TGTGCAAGTCGCTTAGCGACCACTAGCGGGGGGGTGCGCACCGGGGAGCTGTTTTTT. Its translation: CASRLATTSGGVRTGELFF.

The chain recombines TRBV7-9 with TRBJ1-2; no firm D call. Per the germline V gene, CDR1 is SEHNR and CDR2 is FQNEAQ (reference sequence). The CDR3 sequence is 15 residues long. The V and J ends lost 2 bases and 4 bases respectively, with 14 bases between them. CDR3 nucleotide sequence: TGTGCCAGCAGCTTACCCGAGGGCCGCCGCTATGGCTACACCTTC. Translated, it gives CASSLPEGRRYGYTF.

CDR3 in amino acids: CASSVVQGGYTF. DNA for the CDR3: TGTGCCAGCAGTGTGGTTCAGGGAGGCTACACCTTC. The rearrangement joins TRBV2 to TRBJ1-2; a weak D match, TRBD1 (5 bases). Germline assignment: CDR1 SNHLY and CDR2 FYNNEI. The CDR3 length is 12 residues. With 4 bases removed from V and 8 bases from J, the gap between germline ends came to 11 bases.

This clone was recorded only once. The J gene is TRBJ1-4, the V gene TRBV28, with TRBD1 identical over 7 bases. V gave up 5 bases and J gave up 4 bases; unmatched junction bases: 7. The germline gives CDR1 MDHEN, CDR2 SYDVKM. The CDR3 totals 15 residues. CDR3 in amino acids: CASSLPGQLNEKLFF. CDR3 bases: TGTGCCAGCAGTCTTCCGGGACAGCTTAATGAAAAACTGTTTTTT.

The chain recombines TRBV4-1 with TRBJ2-3, with a possible D match to TRBD1 (6 bases). Germline V gene data show CDR1 as MGHRA and CDR2 as YSYEKL. This CDR3 region has 16 residues. Trimming took off 7 bases at V and 4 bases at J, with 21 bases between the two ends. The CDR3 coding sequence is TGCGCCAGCACCCCGCCAGCCCCCCCAGGGGCAGATACGCAGTATTTT. This gives the protein CASTPPAPPGADTQYF.